Following are 8 T cell receptor beta chains from one sample sequenced in a study of cytomegalovirus exposure and HLA in healthy donors. The PCR ran on 60 Vbeta and 13 Jbeta primers. Some clones are missing from TCRdb's copy, which holds only in-frame ones; the method was immunoSEQ multiplex PCR. The sample yields 150,000 to 200,000 clones, over 60% seen once. Sequencing used PBMCs. The source of these receptors is a young woman in good health and CMV-seronegative.

The CDR3 nucleotides are TGTGCCAGCAGTTTATTTAGTCTTTTTTCGGGGGCCGGGGAGCTGTTTTTT. Encoded protein: CASSLFSLFSGAGELFF. The V gene is TRBV27, the J gene TRBJ2-2; possibly TRBD2 for D (6 bases). Trimming took 1 base from V and 6 from J, leaving 18 bases between them. Per germline, CDR1 MNHEY and CDR2 SMNVEV (reference sequence). The CDR3 extends over 17 amino acids.

The chain recombines TRBV7-3 with TRBJ1-2, with 8 nucleotides matching TRBD1. The germline V gene encodes CDR1 SGHTA and CDR2 FQGTGA. The V segment lost 5 bases and the J segment 4 bases; nucleotides outside the gene matches: 3. The CDR3 loop spans 13 amino acids. CDR3 amino acids: CASSTGQGYGYTF. The CDR3 DNA follows: TGTGCCAGCAGCACAGGACAGGGCTATGGCTACACCTTC.

Only one count was recorded for this clone. The chain links TRBV11-1 to TRBJ2-1; D remains ambiguous. The V end lost 2 bases, the J end lost 6 bases, and 11 bases lay between the germline ends. Germline CDR1 is SGHAT and CDR2 is FQDESV (reference sequence). This CDR3 has 14 amino acids. CDR3 coding DNA: TGTGCCAGCAGCTTAAAACGACACGGCAATGAGCAGTTCTTC. This sequence encodes CASSLKRHGNEQFF.

The chain links TRBV5-1 to TRBJ1-3; D call uncertain. The length of the CDR3 is 17 residues. With 6 bases removed from V and 4 bases from J, the gap between germline ends came to 23 bases. Germline-derived CDR1 and CDR2 are SGHRS and YFSETQ. This CDR3 reads CASNLDWILELGNTIYF. CDR3 sequence (DNA): TGCGCCAGCAATCTGGACTGGATACTTGAGTTGGGAAACACCATATATTTT.

There are many counts of this clone. This chain uses TRBV5-1 with TRBJ1-3; 8 bases fit TRBD1. The trim removed 4 bases at V and 4 bases at J, leaving 13 bases unmatched. This CDR3 is built from 17 residues. In germline, CDR1 is SGHRS, CDR2 YFSETQ. The CDR3 region has the DNA TGCGCCAGCAGCCATTTATCTACGGACAGGGCCGGAAACACCATATATTTT. Translating gives CASSHLSTDRAGNTIYF.

V and J are TRBV29-1 and TRBJ1-2; TRBD1 matches at 8 bases. The CDR3 has 12 amino acids. V gave up 4 bases and J gave up 2 bases; unmatched junction bases: 0. CDR1 and CDR2 from the germline V gene are SQVTM and ANQGSEA. The CDR3 loop reads CSVGQGNYGYTF. The DNA for the CDR3 is TGCAGCGTTGGACAGGGGAACTATGGCTACACCTTC.

V and J are TRBV12-5 and TRBJ2-1; 7 bases agree with TRBD2. Germline CDR1 reads LGHNT; CDR2 reads FRNRAP. This CDR3 region has 17 residues. V shed 4 bases, J shed 2 bases, and the junction held 11 bases outside the gene matches. CDR3 DNA: TGTGCTAGTGGTTGGGGGGGGTCGAGCAGACCCTACAATGAGCAGTTCTTC. This translates into CASGWGGSSRPYNEQFF.

There are a few counts of this clone. The V gene is TRBV5-6, the J gene TRBJ1-1; 8 nucleotides agree with TRBD1. This CDR3 has 14 amino acids. Germline CDR1 and CDR2: SGHDT and YYEEEE. V gave up 2 bases and J gave up 6 bases; unmatched junction bases: 6. Written as DNA, the CDR3 is TGTGCCAGCAGCTTAACAGGGGGGACGGCTGAAGCTTTCTTT. This encodes CASSLTGGTAEAFF.